One sample yielded the 18 T cell receptor beta chains listed below, sequenced in a study of OX40 agonist ivuxolimab in advanced cancers. The protocol was immunoSEQ multiplex PCR, while the TCRdb copy is restricted to in-frame clones and leaves out a portion. The sample carries 55,000 to 75,000 clones, about 88% recorded once. Sequences were derived from CD4+ or CD8+ T cells sorted from blood, sampled in a trial of the OX40 agonist ivuxolimab. The source is an adult with an advanced solid tumor such as melanoma, head and neck, liver or kidney cancer.

The chain links TRBV6-5 to TRBJ1-6, with a weak D call TRBD1 (6 bases). This CDR3 is built from 12 residues. Looked up from germline, CDR1 is MNHEY and CDR2 is SVGAGI. V was pared by 10 bases and J by 7 bases, with 11 bases between. The DNA for the CDR3 is TGTGCCACGGGTAGGGGGAATTCACCCCTCCACTTT. This sequence encodes CATGRGNSPLHF.

The chain carries TRBV2 and TRBJ2-5, with D unresolved. The CDR3 consists of 11 residues. CDR1 SNHLY and CDR2 FYNNEI come from the germline V gene. The V and J ends lost 6 bases and 5 bases respectively, with 7 bases between them. Here the CDR3 reads CASRAGETQYF. The CDR3 bases are TGTGCCAGCAGAGCCGGGGAGACCCAGTACTTC.

This chain connects TRBV7-3 to TRBJ2-1, with TRBD2 matching 7 bases. This CDR3 spans 14 amino acids. Germline V lookup: CDR1 SGHTA, CDR2 FQGTGA. Losses at the gene ends were 0 bases for V and 9 bases for J; bases not matched to a gene: 5. This CDR3 reads CASSLTTGGVEQFF. CDR3 bases: TGTGCCAGCAGCTTAACGACGGGAGGAGTTGAGCAGTTCTTC.

The V call is TRBV5-1, the J call TRBJ2-1; 16 bases map to TRBD2. In germline, CDR1 is SGHRS, CDR2 YFSETQ. Unmatched junction bases numbered 2, after V lost 1 base and J lost 7 bases. This CDR3 comprises 16 residues. The CDR3 sequence: CASSLPGLAGGNEQFF. The CDR3 DNA follows: TGCGCCAGCAGCTTGCCGGGACTAGCGGGAGGGAATGAGCAGTTCTTC.

The J gene is TRBJ2-3, the V gene TRBV4-2; TRBD2 agrees at 9 bases. The CDR3 spans 16 residues. V dropped 1 base and J dropped 7; count of bases not matched to a gene: 9. Germline CDR1 is LGHNA and CDR2 is YNFKEQ. The CDR3 sequence: CASSQVEASGMHTQYF. The CDR3 coding sequence is TGTGCCAGCAGCCAAGTAGAGGCTAGCGGGATGCATACGCAGTATTTT.

The chain uses TRBV7-2 and TRBJ2-5, with 13 bases identical to TRBD2. The trim removed 5 bases at V and 5 bases at J, leaving 5 bases unmatched. CDR1 is SGHTA and CDR2 is FQGNSA in the germline V gene. The CDR3 consists of 15 residues. CDR3 in amino acids: CASSPGLAGAETQYF. The CDR3 coding sequence is TGTGCCAGCAGCCCCGGACTAGCGGGAGCGGAGACCCAGTACTTC.

The rearrangement uses TRBV19 and TRBJ1-2; a weak D match, TRBD1 (5 bases). CDR3 size: 12 residues. Looked up from germline, CDR1 is LNHDA and CDR2 is SQIVND (reference sequence). The V end lost 3 bases, the J end lost 8 bases, and 10 bases lay between the germline ends. The CDR3 DNA is TGTGCCAGTAGTATTTCAGGGTCCGGCTACACCTTC. It codes for CASSISGSGYTF. The full variable domain, its missing parts supplied by reference TRBV19 and TRBJ1-2, is DGGITQSPKYLFRKEGQNVTLSCEQNLNHDAMYWYRQDPGQGLRLIYYSQIVNDFQKGDIAEGYSVSREKKESFPLTVTSAQKNPTAFYLCASSISGSGYTFGSGTRLTVV.

This chain links TRBV5-1 with TRBJ2-3; 9 bases align to TRBD2. The CDR3 is 16 residues long. The germline V gene has CDR1 SGHRS and CDR2 YFSETQ. V was clipped by 3 bases and J by 2 bases; unmatched bases: 7. CDR3 coding DNA: TGCGCCAGCAGCTCGGGGACTAGCTGGGACACAGATACGCAGTATTTT. Protein sequence: CASSSGTSWDTDTQYF.

The table lists this clone with a count of one. The chain couples TRBV6-1 to TRBJ1-1; perhaps TRBD1 as D (5 bases). Trimming left V 4 bases short and J 1 base short, with 16 bases between. CDR3 length: 16 residues. Germline V gene data show CDR1 as MNHNS and CDR2 as SASEGT. The CDR3 region is CASSAGGGMRNTEAFF. CDR3 DNA: TGTGCCAGCAGTGCCGGGGGGGGGATGAGGAACACTGAAGCTTTCTTT.

V gene TRBV5-8 combines with J gene TRBJ1-1, with D unclear. Germline V gene data show CDR1 as SGHTS and CDR2 as YDEGEE. This CDR3 has 15 amino acids. V lost 4 bases to trimming and J lost 1 base, with 14 bases between them. This chain's CDR3 is CASSTGRRGNTEAFF. The CDR3 coding sequence is TGTGCCAGCAGCACTGGCCGCCGGGGGAACACTGAAGCTTTCTTT.

The rearrangement uses TRBV27 and TRBJ2-3, with TRBD1 identical over 9 bases. The ends lost 3 bases at V and 3 bases at J; junction bases unmatched: 10. CDR3 length equals 17 residues. Per the germline V gene, CDR1 is MNHEY and CDR2 is SMNVEV (reference sequence). The CDR3 DNA follows: TGTGCCAGCAGTTTTCACCTCCCGGGACAGGGAACAGATACGCAGTATTTT. Residues: CASSFHLPGQGTDTQYF.

The gene calls are TRBV10-3 and TRBJ2-1, with 9 bases fitting TRBD1. The germline gives CDR1 ENHRY, CDR2 SYGVKD. This CDR3 has 17 amino acids. The V gene end was trimmed by 5 bases and the J gene end by 0 bases; junction bases not matched to a gene: 8. Here the CDR3 reads CAISQTGGWSSYNEQFF. The DNA for the CDR3 is TGTGCCATCAGTCAGACAGGGGGATGGAGCTCCTACAATGAGCAGTTCTTC.

There are a few counts of this clone. This chain uses TRBV7-2 with TRBJ2-1, with D possibly being TRBD1 or TRBD2 (6 bases each). This CDR3 is built from 14 residues. V was pared by 1 base and J by 8 bases, with 12 bases between. From germline, CDR1 is SGHTA and CDR2 FQGNSA. CDR3 amino acids: CASSLGSRGDEQFF. The DNA for the CDR3 is TGTGCCAGCAGCTTAGGGAGTAGGGGGGATGAGCAGTTCTTC.

This chain links TRBV30 with TRBJ2-1, with D perhaps given as TRBD1 or TRBD2 (5 bases each). The V gene lost 2 bases and the J gene lost 5 bases, with 10 bases spanning the gap. There are 13 residues in the CDR3. Germline CDR1 reads GTSNPN; CDR2 reads SVGIG (reference sequence). CDR3 DNA: TGTGCCTGGAGTAAGGGACGGAACAATGAGCAGTTCTTC. The encoded protein is CAWSKGRNNEQFF.

The chain carries TRBV28 and TRBJ2-3; a weak D match, TRBD2 (5 bases). Germline V gene data show CDR1 as MDHEN and CDR2 as SYDVKM. The CDR3 length is 13 residues. V dropped 7 bases and J dropped 2 bases, with 10 bases sitting between them. DNA for the CDR3: TGTGCCAGCACGGACTTCACCACAGATACGCAGTATTTT. This translates into CASTDFTTDTQYF.

The chain couples TRBV9 to TRBJ1-4; D is perhaps TRBD1 (5 bases). V was clipped by 0 bases and J by 7 bases, with 13 bases between them. This CDR3 contains 15 residues. Germline V gives CDR1 SGDLS, CDR2 YYNGEE. The CDR3 protein is CASSVDGAGGEKLFF. The DNA of the CDR3 is TGTGCCAGCAGCGTAGATGGGGCGGGGGGTGAAAAACTGTTTTTT.

The rearrangement links TRBV19 to TRBJ2-3; no clear D. The CDR3 contains 13 residues. Germline CDR1 reads LNHDA; CDR2 reads SQIVND (reference sequence). The germline V and J ends were trimmed by 5 bases and 4 bases, with 10 bases remaining between them. CDR3 sequence reads: CASSPSPPDTQYF. The CDR3 bases are TGTGCCAGTAGTCCCAGTCCCCCAGATACGCAGTATTTT.

Turning to this clone: The junction and the germline gene differ at one end; a read error may be behind it. This chain links TRBV5-1 with TRBJ1-4, with unresolved D. Germline-derived CDR1 and CDR2 are SGHRS and YFSETQ. The CDR3 spans 15 residues. The CDR3: CASRLGGATNEKLFF. The CDR3 DNA follows: TGCGCCAGCAGGTTGGGCGGTGCAACTAATGAAAAACTGTTTTTT.